The entry that follows covers one T cell receptor beta chain sequence. The antigen remains undetermined. TCRdb redid the calling of the 5' RACE reads with MiXCR, one entry per CDR3 protein. Altogether around 60,000 distinct CDR3 sequences are present, 8% to 10% being singletons, with the ten largest covering more than 0.95%. Trimming removed 0 bases from V and 4 bases from J, with 10 bases in between. The CDR3 sequence is 14 residues long. Germline V gives CDR1 SGHRS, CDR2 YFSETQ. The data belong to a study of T-cell memory formation after mild COVID-19. General study results and limits: For contracting clones, CD4+ ones sat mainly in CM and EM, CD8+ in EMRA.

The clonotype originates from a man younger than 30 who had mild COVID-19 (a few samples of this study predate the infection). Cell type and time point are not known. The material sequenced was PBMCs or a T cell subset sorted from them (not recorded which). The V call is TRBV5-1, the J call TRBJ1-1, with D possibly TRBD1 on 5 matching bases. CDR3 DNA: TGCGCCAGCAGCTTGGTTGGGGGTCCCACTGAAGCTTTCTTT. This encodes CASSLVGGPTEAFF.